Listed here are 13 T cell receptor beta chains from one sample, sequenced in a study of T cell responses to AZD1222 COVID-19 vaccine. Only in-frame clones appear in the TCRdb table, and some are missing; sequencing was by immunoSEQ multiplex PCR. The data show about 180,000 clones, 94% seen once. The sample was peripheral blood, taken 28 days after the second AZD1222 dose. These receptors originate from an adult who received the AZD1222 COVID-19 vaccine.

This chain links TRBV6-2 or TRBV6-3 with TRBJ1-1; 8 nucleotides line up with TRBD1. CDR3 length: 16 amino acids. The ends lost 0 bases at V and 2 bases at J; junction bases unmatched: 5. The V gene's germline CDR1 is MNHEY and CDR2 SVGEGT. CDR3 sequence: CASSYSIDRGNTEAFF. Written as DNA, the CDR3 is TGTGCCAGCAGTTACTCGATTGACAGGGGTAACACTGAAGCTTTCTTT.

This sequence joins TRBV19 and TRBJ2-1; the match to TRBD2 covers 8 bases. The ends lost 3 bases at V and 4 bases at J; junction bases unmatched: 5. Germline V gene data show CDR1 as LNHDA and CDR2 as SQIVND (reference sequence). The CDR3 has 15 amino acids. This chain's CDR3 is CASSMSGGYYNEQFF. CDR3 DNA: TGTGCCAGTAGTATGAGCGGGGGCTATTACAATGAGCAGTTCTTC.

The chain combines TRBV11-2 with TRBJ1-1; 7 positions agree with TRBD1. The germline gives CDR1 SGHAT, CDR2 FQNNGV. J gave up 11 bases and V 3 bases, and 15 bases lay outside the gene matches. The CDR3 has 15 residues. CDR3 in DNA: TGTGCCAGCAGCTTGCACCAGGGGGTGGGGGTCGGGGCTTTCTTT. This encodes CASSLHQGVGVGAFF.

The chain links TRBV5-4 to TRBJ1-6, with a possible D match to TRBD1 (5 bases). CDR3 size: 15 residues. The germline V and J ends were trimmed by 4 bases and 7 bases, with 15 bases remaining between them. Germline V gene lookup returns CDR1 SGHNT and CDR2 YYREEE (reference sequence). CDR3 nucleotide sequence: TGTGCCAGCAGCGATCGGACGGGGGGGAATTCACCCCTCCACTTT. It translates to CASSDRTGGNSPLHF.

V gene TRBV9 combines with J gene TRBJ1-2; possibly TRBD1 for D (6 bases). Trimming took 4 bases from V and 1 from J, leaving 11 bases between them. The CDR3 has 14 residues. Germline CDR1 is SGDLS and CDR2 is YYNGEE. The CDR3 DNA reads TGTGCCAGCAGCCTCGGGGGCCATAACTATGGCTACACCTTC. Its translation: CASSLGGHNYGYTF. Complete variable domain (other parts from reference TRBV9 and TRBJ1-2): DSGVTQTPKHLITATGQRVTLRCSPRSGDLSVYWYQQSLDQGLQFLIQYYNGEERAKGNILERFSAQQFPDLHSELNLSSLELGDSALYFCASSLGGHNYGYTFGSGTRLTVV.

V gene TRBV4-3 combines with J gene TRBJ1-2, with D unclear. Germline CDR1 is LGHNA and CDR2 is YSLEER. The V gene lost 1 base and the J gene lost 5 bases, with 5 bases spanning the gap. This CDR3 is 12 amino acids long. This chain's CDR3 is CASSQVGYGYTF. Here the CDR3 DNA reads TGCGCCAGCAGCCAAGTGGGGTATGGCTACACCTTC.

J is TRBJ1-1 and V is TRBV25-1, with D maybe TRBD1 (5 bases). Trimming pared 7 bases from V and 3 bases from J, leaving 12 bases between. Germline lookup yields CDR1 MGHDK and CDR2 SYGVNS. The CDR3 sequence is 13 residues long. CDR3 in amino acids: CASTGLLDTEAFF. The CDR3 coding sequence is TGTGCCAGCACGGGACTCCTGGACACTGAAGCTTTCTTT.

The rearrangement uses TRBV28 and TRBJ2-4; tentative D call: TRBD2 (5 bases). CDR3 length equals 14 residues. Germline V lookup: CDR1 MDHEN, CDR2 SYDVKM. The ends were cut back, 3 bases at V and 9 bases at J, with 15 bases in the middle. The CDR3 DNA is TGTGCCAGCAGTTTCGGTGGGGAGCGAGGCATTCAGTACTTC. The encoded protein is CASSFGGERGIQYF.

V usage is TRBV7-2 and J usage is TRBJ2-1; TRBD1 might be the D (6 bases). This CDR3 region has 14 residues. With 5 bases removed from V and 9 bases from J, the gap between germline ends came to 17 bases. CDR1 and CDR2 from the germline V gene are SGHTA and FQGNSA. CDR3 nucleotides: TGTGCCAGCAGCGTAAAGACAGGAGCTGCTGAGCAGTTCTTC. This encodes CASSVKTGAAEQFF.

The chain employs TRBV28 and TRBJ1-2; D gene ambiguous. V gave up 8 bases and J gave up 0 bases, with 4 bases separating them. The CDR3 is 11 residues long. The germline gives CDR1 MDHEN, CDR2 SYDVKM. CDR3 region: CASAANYGYTF. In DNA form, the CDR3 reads TGTGCCAGCGCGGCTAACTATGGCTACACCTTC.

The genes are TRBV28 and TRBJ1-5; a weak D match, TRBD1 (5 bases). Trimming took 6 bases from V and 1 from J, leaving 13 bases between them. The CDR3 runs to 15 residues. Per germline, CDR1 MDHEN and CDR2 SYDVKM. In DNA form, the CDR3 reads TGTGCCAGCAGGGCGGGAGGGGAGAGCAATCAGCCCCAGCATTTT. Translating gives CASRAGGESNQPQHF.

The CDR3 reads CASSQGRGYTEAFF. The CDR3 nucleotides are TGTGCCAGCAGCCAAGGGAGGGGGTACACTGAAGCTTTCTTT. This chain links TRBV28 with TRBJ1-1; D might be TRBD1 (6 bases). Per the germline V gene, CDR1 is MDHEN and CDR2 is SYDVKM. V lost 6 bases and J lost 3, with 14 bases in between. This CDR3 has 14 residues.

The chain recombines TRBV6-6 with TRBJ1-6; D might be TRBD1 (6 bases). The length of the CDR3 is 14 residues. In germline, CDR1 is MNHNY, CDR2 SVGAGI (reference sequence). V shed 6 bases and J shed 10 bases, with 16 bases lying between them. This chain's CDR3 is CASSRTVSESPLHF. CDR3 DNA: TGTGCCAGCAGCAGGACAGTCTCCGAATCACCCCTCCACTTT.